Listed here is a single T cell receptor beta chain. Employing constant-segment primers, 5'RACE generated TCR alpha and TCR beta cDNA libraries bearing sample barcodes and UMIs. TCRdb analysed the 5' RACE reads with MiXCR anew, one entry per CDR3 protein. The sample gives more than 120,000 distinct CDR3 sequences, around 21% of which show up once; 2% to 2.5% is in the top ten. This specimen comes from a study of T-cell memory formation after mild COVID-19. Study-level background: TCR clusters were mostly donor specific.

V trimming: 4 bases; J trimming: 4 bases; junction bases outside the gene matches: 7. The CDR3 sequence is 14 residues long. Per the germline V gene, CDR1 is SGHNT and CDR2 is YYREEE (reference sequence). The J gene is TRBJ2-5, the V gene TRBV5-4; the match to TRBD1 covers 7 bases. Input material: PBMCs or a T cell subset sorted from them (not recorded which). The clonotype was recovered from an adult woman who had mild COVID-19 (a few samples of this study predate the infection). Cell type and time point are not known. The CDR3 bases are TGTGCCAGCAGCCCACAGGGGTCACGAGAGACCCAGTACTTC. Protein sequence: CASSPQGSRETQYF.